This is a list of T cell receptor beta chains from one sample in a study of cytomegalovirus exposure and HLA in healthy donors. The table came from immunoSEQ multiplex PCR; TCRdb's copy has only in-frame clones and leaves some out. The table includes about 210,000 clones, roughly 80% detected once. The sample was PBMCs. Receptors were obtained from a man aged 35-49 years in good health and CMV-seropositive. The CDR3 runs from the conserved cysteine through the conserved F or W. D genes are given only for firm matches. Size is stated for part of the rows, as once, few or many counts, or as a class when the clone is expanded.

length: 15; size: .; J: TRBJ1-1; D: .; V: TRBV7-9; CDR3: CASSPHRQDNTEAFF; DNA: TGTGCCAGCAGCCCTCACCGACAGGACAACACTGAAGCTTTCTTT
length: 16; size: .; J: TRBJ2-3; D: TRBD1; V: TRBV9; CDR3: CASSVVTGGNTDTQYF; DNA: TGTGCCAGCAGCGTAGTGACAGGGGGCAACACAGATACGCAGTATTTT
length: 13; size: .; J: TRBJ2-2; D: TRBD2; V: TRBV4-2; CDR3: CASSPGTSGELFF; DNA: TGTGCCAGCAGCCCCGGGACTAGCGGGGAGCTGTTTTTT
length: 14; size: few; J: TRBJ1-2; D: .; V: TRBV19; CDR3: CASISPGRNYGYTF; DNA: TGTGCCAGTATAAGTCCCGGTCGAAACTATGGCTACACCTTC
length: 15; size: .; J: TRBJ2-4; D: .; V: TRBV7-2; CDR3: CASSLPGLVENIQYF; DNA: TGTGCCAGCAGCTTACCAGGGCTAGTGGAAAACATTCAGTACTTC
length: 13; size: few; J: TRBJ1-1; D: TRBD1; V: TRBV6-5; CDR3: CASSSTGDTEAFF; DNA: TGTGCCAGCAGTTCAACAGGGGACACTGAAGCTTTCTTT
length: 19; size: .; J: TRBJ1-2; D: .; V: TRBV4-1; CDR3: CASSHPTTLRTADNYGYTF; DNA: TGCGCCAGCAGCCACCCCACAACTTTGCGGACAGCCGATAACTATGGCTACACCTTC
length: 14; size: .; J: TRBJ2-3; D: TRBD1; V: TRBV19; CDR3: CASTRTGTTDTQYF; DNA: TGTGCCAGTACCCGGACAGGGACCACAGATACGCAGTATTTT
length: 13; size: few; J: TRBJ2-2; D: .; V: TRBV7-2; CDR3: CASSPQGTGELFF; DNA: TGTGCCAGCAGCCCACAGGGAACCGGGGAGCTGTTTTTT
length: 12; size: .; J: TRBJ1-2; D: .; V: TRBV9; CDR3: CASSVVGGGYTF; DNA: TGTGCCAGCAGCGTAGTAGGGGGTGGCTACACCTTC
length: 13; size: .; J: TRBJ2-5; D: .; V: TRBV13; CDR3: CASSPSLLETQYF; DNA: TGTGCCAGCAGCCCGAGCCTGCTAGAGACCCAGTACTTC
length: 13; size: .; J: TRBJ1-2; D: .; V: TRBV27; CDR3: CASSPVGNYGYTF; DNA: TGTGCCAGCAGCCCAGTGGGCAACTATGGCTACACCTTC
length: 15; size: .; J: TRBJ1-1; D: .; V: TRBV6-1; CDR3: CASREYNSMNTEAFF; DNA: TGTGCCAGTCGGGAGTACAACTCGATGAACACTGAAGCTTTCTTT
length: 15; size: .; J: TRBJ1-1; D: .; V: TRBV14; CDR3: CASSDSTGRVFEAFF; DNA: TGTGCCAGCAGCGATTCGACAGGAAGAGTTTTTGAAGCTTTCTTT
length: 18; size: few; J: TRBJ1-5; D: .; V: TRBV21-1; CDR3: CASSRDRGLRTPNQPQHF; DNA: TGTGCCAGCAGCCGGGACAGGGGGCTCAGGACCCCCAATCAGCCCCAGCATTTT
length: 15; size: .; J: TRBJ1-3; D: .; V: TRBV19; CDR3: CASSGLWSSGNTIYF; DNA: TGTGCCAGTAGTGGACTTTGGAGCTCTGGAAACACCATATATTTT
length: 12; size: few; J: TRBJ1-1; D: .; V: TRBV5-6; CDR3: CASSSPDSEAFF; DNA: TGTGCCAGCAGCTCGCCGGACAGTGAAGCTTTCTTT
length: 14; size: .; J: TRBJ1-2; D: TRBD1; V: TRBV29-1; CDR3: CSVTLGQGRYGYTF; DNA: TGCAGCGTTACCCTCGGACAGGGTAGATATGGCTACACCTTC
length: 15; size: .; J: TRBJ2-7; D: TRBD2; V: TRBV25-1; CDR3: CASSGAGEGSYEQYF; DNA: TGTGCCAGCAGTGGGGCGGGAGAAGGGTCCTACGAGCAGTACTTC
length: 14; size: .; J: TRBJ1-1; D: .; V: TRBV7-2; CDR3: CASSLGAGAGEAFF; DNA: TGTGCCAGCAGCTTGGGGGCGGGGGCAGGTGAAGCTTTCTTT
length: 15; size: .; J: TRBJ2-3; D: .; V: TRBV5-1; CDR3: CASSLARQVTDTQYF; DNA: TGCGCCAGCAGCTTGGCCCGGCAGGTCACAGATACGCAGTATTTT
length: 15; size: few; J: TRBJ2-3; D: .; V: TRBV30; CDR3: CAWSVRGTSTDTQYF; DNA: TGTGCCTGGAGTGTACGGGGGACCAGCACAGATACGCAGTATTTT
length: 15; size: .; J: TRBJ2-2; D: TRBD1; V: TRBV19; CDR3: CASSRGQGMPGELFF; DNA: TGTGCCAGTAGTAGGGGACAGGGCATGCCCGGGGAGCTGTTTTTT
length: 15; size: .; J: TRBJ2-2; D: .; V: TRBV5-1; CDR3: CASSPLEVSTGELFF; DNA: TGCGCCAGCAGCCCCCTCGAGGTATCCACCGGGGAGCTGTTTTTT
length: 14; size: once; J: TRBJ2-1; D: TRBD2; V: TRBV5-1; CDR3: CASTLAGVYNEQFF; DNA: TGCGCCAGCACCTTGGCGGGGGTCTACAATGAGCAGTTCTTC
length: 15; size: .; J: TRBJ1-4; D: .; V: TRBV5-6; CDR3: CASSPVGGRNEKLFF; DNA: TGTGCCAGCAGCCCGGTAGGGGGAAGAAATGAAAAACTGTTTTTT
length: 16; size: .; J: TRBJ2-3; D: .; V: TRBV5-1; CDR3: CASSAWAEAYTDTQYF; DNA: TGCGCCAGCTCCGCCTGGGCAGAAGCCTACACAGATACGCAGTATTTT
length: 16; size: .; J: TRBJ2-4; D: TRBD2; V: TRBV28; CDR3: CASSPPGLAGGNIQYF; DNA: TGTGCCAGCAGTCCTCCGGGACTAGCGGGGGGAAACATTCAGTACTTC
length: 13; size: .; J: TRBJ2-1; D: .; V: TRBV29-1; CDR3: CSGVGSLGNEQFF; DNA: TGCAGCGGGGTCGGGAGCCTCGGGAATGAGCAGTTCTTC
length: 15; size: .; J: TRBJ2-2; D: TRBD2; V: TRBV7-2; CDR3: CASSFLAGVGGELFF; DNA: TGTGCCAGCAGCTTCCTAGCGGGAGTTGGCGGGGAGCTGTTTTTT
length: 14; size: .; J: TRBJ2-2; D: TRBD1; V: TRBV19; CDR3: CASSLRQGPGELFF; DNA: TGTGCCAGTAGTCTGCGACAGGGCCCCGGGGAGCTGTTTTTT
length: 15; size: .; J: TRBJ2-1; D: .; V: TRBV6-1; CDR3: CATRGLRPTYNEQFF; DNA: TGTGCCACCAGAGGACTCCGGCCCACCTACAATGAGCAGTTCTTC
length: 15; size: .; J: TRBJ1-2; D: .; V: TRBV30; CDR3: CAWSPQWQINYGYTF; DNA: TGTGCCTGGAGTCCCCAGTGGCAGATTAACTATGGCTACACCTTC
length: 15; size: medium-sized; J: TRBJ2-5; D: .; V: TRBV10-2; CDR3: CASSESSPPQETQYF; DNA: TGCGCCAGCAGTGAAAGCTCGCCGCCACAAGAGACCCAGTACTTC
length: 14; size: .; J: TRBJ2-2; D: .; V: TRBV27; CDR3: CASRIRGGVGELFF; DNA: TGTGCCAGCAGGATCAGGGGAGGGGTCGGGGAGCTGTTTTTT
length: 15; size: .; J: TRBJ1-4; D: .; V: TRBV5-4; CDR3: CASSLDAYNNEKLFF; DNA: TGTGCCAGCAGCTTGGATGCGTATAACAATGAAAAACTGTTTTTT
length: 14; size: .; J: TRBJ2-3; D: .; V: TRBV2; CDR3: CASSDPGRSDTQYF; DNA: TGTGCCAGCAGTGACCCAGGGCGGTCAGATACGCAGTATTTT
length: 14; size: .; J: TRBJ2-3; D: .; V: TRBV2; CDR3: CASSEASSTDTQYF; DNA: TGTGCCAGCAGTGAGGCTTCTAGCACAGATACGCAGTATTTT
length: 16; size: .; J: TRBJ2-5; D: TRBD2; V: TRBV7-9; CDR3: CASIRGGAGPQETQYF; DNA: TGTGCCAGCATCCGGGGGGGGGCGGGGCCACAAGAGACCCAGTACTTC
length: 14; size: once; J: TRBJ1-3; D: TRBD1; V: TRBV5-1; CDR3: CASSYGTVGNTIYF; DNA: TGCGCCAGCAGTTACGGGACAGTCGGAAACACCATATATTTT
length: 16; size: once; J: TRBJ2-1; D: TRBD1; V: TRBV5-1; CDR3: CASSLGQGGSYNEQFF; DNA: TGCGCCAGCAGCTTGGGACAGGGGGGCTCCTACAATGAGCAGTTCTTC
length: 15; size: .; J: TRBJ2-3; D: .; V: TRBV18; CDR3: CASSPDRKFTDTQYF; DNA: TGTGCCAGCTCACCAGACAGGAAATTCACAGATACGCAGTATTTT
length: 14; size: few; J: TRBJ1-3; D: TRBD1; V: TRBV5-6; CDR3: CASSFDRAGNTIYF; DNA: TGTGCCAGCAGCTTCGACAGGGCTGGAAACACCATATATTTT
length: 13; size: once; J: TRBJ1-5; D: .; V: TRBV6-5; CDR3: CASSHGHEQPQHF; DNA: TGTGCCAGCAGTCACGGACACGAGCAGCCCCAGCATTTT
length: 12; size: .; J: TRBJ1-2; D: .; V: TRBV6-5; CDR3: CATRSPNYGYTF; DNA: TGTGCCACCCGAAGCCCTAACTATGGCTACACCTTC
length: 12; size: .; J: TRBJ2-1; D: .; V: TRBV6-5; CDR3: CASSKQGVMQFF; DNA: TGTGCCAGCAGTAAACAGGGAGTTATGCAGTTCTTC
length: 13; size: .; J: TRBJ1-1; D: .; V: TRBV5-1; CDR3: CASSILGVGEAFF; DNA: TGCGCCAGCAGCATCCTCGGGGTAGGTGAAGCTTTCTTT
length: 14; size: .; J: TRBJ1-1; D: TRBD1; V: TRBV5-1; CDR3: CASSPGQVDTEAFF; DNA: TGCGCCAGCAGCCCGGGACAGGTAGACACTGAAGCTTTCTTT
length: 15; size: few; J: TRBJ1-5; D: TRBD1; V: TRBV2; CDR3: CASSEEQGAGQPQHF; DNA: TGTGCCAGCAGTGAAGAACAGGGGGCTGGACAGCCCCAGCATTTT
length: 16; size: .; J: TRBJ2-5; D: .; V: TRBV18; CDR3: CASSPFREDRGETQYF; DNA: TGTGCCAGCTCACCTTTCAGGGAAGACCGAGGTGAGACCCAGTACTTC
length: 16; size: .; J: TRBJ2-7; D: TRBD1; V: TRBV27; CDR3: CASSPHGTGGTYEQYF; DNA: TGTGCCAGCAGTCCTCATGGGACAGGGGGGACCTACGAGCAGTACTTC
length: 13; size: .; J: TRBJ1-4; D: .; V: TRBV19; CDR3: CASRTGRLEKLFF; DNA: TGTGCCAGTAGAACAGGGCGTCTTGAAAAACTGTTTTTT
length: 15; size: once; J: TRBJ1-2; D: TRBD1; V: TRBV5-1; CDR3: CASSLGTGEANGYTF; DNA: TGCGCCAGCAGCTTGGGCACAGGGGAAGCGAATGGCTACACCTTC
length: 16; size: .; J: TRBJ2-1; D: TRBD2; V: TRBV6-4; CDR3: CASSDQTSGSRNEQFF; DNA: TGTGCCAGCAGTGACCAGACTAGCGGGAGCCGCAATGAGCAGTTCTTC
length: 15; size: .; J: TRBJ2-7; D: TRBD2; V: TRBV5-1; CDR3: CASSSPLAGVNEQYF; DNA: TGCGCCAGCAGCTCGCCGCTAGCGGGAGTGAACGAGCAGTACTTC
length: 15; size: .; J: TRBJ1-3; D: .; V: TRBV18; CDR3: CASSPQGNSGNTIYF; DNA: TGTGCCAGCTCACCACAGGGGAACTCTGGAAACACCATATATTTT
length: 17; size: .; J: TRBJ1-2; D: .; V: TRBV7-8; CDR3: CASSPRWRGPSNYGYTF; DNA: TGTGCCAGCAGCCCCCGTTGGAGAGGGCCCAGTAACTATGGCTACACCTTC
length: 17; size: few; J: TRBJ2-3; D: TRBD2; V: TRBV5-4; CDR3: CASSLRKIAGVEDTQYF; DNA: TGTGCCAGCAGCTTGAGGAAAATAGCGGGAGTGGAAGATACGCAGTATTTT